This TCR beta chain is drawn from a study of blood T cell repertoires in COVID-19. Study information: Samples of COVID-19 (acute and convalescent) were obtained from the United States, Italy and Spain.

Methods used by the authors: Counts of nucleated cells, estimated from reference gene primer amplification, were obtained. Assay: immunoSEQ multiplex PCR; the TCRdb copy retains only in-frame clones and omits some. That table supplies the V and J calls and clone size; D and trimming were determined from the DNA. This sample carries over 90,000 clones, 89% of them seen once, and the ten largest clones take around 3.4%. This clone has a single count. V dropped 2 bases and J dropped 0 bases, with 12 bases sitting between them. CDR3 length equals 16 residues. Germline CDR1 SGHDN, CDR2 FVKESK. The receptor was derived from a woman aged 70-85 years with acute or convalescent COVID-19. The chain joins TRBV14 to TRBJ2-3; tentatively, D is TRBD1 (6 bases). Sequencing was performed on peripheral blood. The CDR3 DNA reads TGTGCCAGCAGCCAACGACAGGCTTCTAGCACAGATACGCAGTATTTT. It codes for CASSQRQASSTDTQYF.